A selection of T cell receptor beta chains follows, all from one sample in a study of a mutant IDH1 vaccine in newly diagnosed glioma. Assay: immunoSEQ multiplex PCR; the TCRdb copy retains only in-frame clones and omits some. The sample records around 92,000 clones, roughly 85% being singletons. The sequencing here drew on PBMCs, taken from a glioma patient treated with radiotherapy, temozolomide or both. These TCRs come from a woman aged 45 to 65 with glioma. Both conserved end residues are trimmed from each CDR3. D genes are given only for firm matches.

ASSRLAGGTDTQY	TRBV18	TRBD2	TRBJ2-3
ASRSGAGGTQY	TRBV6-5	TRBD2	TRBJ2-3
ASSSRRETEAF	TRBV7-9	.	TRBJ1-1
ASSQSGGAYNEQF	TRBV5-4	TRBD2	TRBJ2-1
ASRTGGVLYNEQF	TRBV25-1	TRBD1	TRBJ2-1
SATQGIREKLF	TRBV29-1	.	TRBJ1-4
ATYGGLNYGYT	TRBV14	.	TRBJ1-2
ASSSRGLGRGANVLT	TRBV7-3	TRBD1	TRBJ2-6
ASSAGQVPRGYT	TRBV2	TRBD1	TRBJ1-2
ASSIRTENYGYT	TRBV19	.	TRBJ1-2
ASSYRHDNSPLH	TRBV6-5	.	TRBJ1-6
ASQTGQGATTDTQY	TRBV2	TRBD1	TRBJ2-3
ASSLSPLNTEAF	TRBV5-6	.	TRBJ1-1
ASSLEGRGDEKLF	TRBV5-1	.	TRBJ1-4
ASSHAGTYNEQF	TRBV14	.	TRBJ2-1
ASSTYGTENQPQH	TRBV9	.	TRBJ1-5
ASSSGQTSTNEKLF	TRBV5-4	.	TRBJ1-4
ASSELAGGQETQY	TRBV6-1	TRBD2	TRBJ2-5
ASSLSITPQH	TRBV28	.	TRBJ1-5
ASSPLRGRSTEAF	TRBV18	.	TRBJ1-1
ASSLEDRPSYNEQF	TRBV11-3	.	TRBJ2-1
ASSQGYNQPQH	TRBV6-1	.	TRBJ1-5
ASSLSRDTFYEQY	TRBV5-1	.	TRBJ2-7
ASSQHRHTEAF	TRBV6-5	.	TRBJ1-1
ASSEAPGGNQPQH	TRBV6-1	TRBD1	TRBJ1-5
ASGFMGNEAF	TRBV27	.	TRBJ1-1
ASSEGTALGDTQY	TRBV2	.	TRBJ2-3
ASARDSSYEQY	TRBV6-6	.	TRBJ2-7
AWSFGQGISNQPQH	TRBV30	TRBD1	TRBJ1-5
ASRLGTGELF	TRBV7-9	.	TRBJ2-2
ASSFDLNTEAF	TRBV5-5	.	TRBJ1-1
ASSLRGLGGSPLH	TRBV27	.	TRBJ1-6
ASSMASGNTEAF	TRBV19	.	TRBJ1-1
ASSPSAHGTGGFRTEAF	TRBV18	TRBD1	TRBJ1-1
ASSRNTEAF	TRBV6-5	.	TRBJ1-1
ASTINTVPEAF	TRBV28	.	TRBJ1-1
ASSRGTGGSGNTIY	TRBV18	TRBD1	TRBJ1-3
ASSLYRGDEAF	TRBV5-6	.	TRBJ1-1